The 24 T cell receptor beta chains reported below all come from one sample, sequenced in a study of siplizumab effects on memory and regulatory T cells. Some clones are missing from TCRdb's copy, which holds only in-frame ones; the method was immunoSEQ multiplex PCR. Among 120,000 or so clones listed, 92% were seen once. The source material was CD4+ T cells sorted from blood. The receptors here all came from a human donor in good health.

J is TRBJ1-3 and V is TRBV7-9; 8 bases match TRBD1. Unmatched junction bases numbered 3, after V lost 6 bases and J lost 2 bases. Germline CDR1 reads SEHNR; CDR2 reads FQNEAQ (reference sequence). The CDR3 consists of 14 residues. In DNA form, the CDR3 reads TGTGCCAGCAGATCGGACAGGGCTGGAAACACCATATATTTT. Translated: CASRSDRAGNTIYF.

The CDR3 sequence is CASSPRRSAVGIQYF. CDR3 in DNA: TGTGCCAGCAGCCCCCGACGGTCCGCCGTTGGCATTCAGTACTTC. The genes are TRBV7-2 and TRBJ2-4, with D unclear. V was trimmed by 5 bases and J by 9 bases, leaving 20 bases between them. CDR1 and CDR2 from the germline V gene are SGHTA and FQGNSA. The length of the CDR3 is 15 residues. The variable domain in full, completed from reference TRBV7-2 and TRBJ2-4, reads GAGVSQSPSNKVTEKGKDVELRCDPISGHTALYWYRQSLGQGLEFLIYFQGNSAPDKSGLPSDRFSAERTGGSVSTLTIQRTQQEDSAVYLCASSPRRSAVGIQYFGAGTRLSVL.

This clone was recorded once. The rearrangement links TRBV4-1 to TRBJ1-1; TRBD1 might be the D (6 bases). The V end was cut by 0 bases, the J end by 3 bases, with 14 bases between. This CDR3 region has 16 residues. Germline-derived CDR1 and CDR2 are MGHRA and YSYEKL. CDR3: CASSQEGGGVDTEAFF. As DNA, the CDR3 is TGCGCCAGCAGCCAAGAGGGAGGGGGAGTCGACACTGAAGCTTTCTTT.

This sequence joins TRBV27 and TRBJ2-7; tentative D call: TRBD1 (5 bases). Trimming took off 2 bases at V and 5 bases at J, with 16 bases between the two ends. CDR3 length equals 15 residues. In germline, CDR1 is MNHEY, CDR2 SMNVEV (reference sequence). The CDR3 DNA sequence: TGTGCCAGCAGTTTAAAAGGGGCAGGGTGGAACGAGCAGTACTTC. Residues: CASSLKGAGWNEQYF.

The rearrangement links TRBV2 to TRBJ1-5; D unclear. Trimming shortened V by 6 bases and J by 4 bases, and 10 bases separated the two germline ends. The germline CDR1 and CDR2 sequences are SNHLY and FYNNEI. CDR3 size: 13 residues. The CDR3 DNA is TGTGCCAGCAGCTTGCCGGGTAATCAGCCCCAGCATTTT. It encodes CASSLPGNQPQHF.

This chain uses TRBV11-3 with TRBJ2-2, with 8 positions matching TRBD2. Germline V gene lookup returns CDR1 SGHNT and CDR2 YENEEA. With V trimmed by 4 bases and J by 2 bases, 3 bases remained unmatched. This CDR3 is 15 amino acids long. This CDR3 reads CASSSTSGNTGELFF. As DNA, the CDR3 is TGTGCCAGCAGCTCTACTAGCGGTAACACCGGGGAGCTGTTTTTT.

In its sample, this clone was seen once. This rearrangement joins TRBV19 to TRBJ2-2; D call uncertain. Germline V gives CDR1 LNHDA, CDR2 SQIVND (reference sequence). Trimming cost V 5 bases and J 9 bases, with 22 bases left between them. CDR3 length: 16 amino acids. CDR3 nucleotide sequence: TGTGCCAGTAGTTCCTCTGTTAACCCTCCTGCCCGGGAGCTGTTTTTT. Protein product: CASSSSVNPPARELFF. Full variable domain (remainder filled in from reference TRBV19 and TRBJ2-2): DGGITQSPKYLFRKEGQNVTLSCEQNLNHDAMYWYRQDPGQGLRLIYYSQIVNDFQKGDIAEGYSVSREKKESFPLTVTSAQKNPTAFYLCASSSSVNPPARELFFGEGSRLTVL.

The chain joins TRBV19 to TRBJ2-7, with 8 bases matching TRBD1. The CDR3 sequence is 15 residues long. The germline CDR1 and CDR2 sequences are LNHDA and SQIVND (reference sequence). The V gene end was trimmed by 6 bases and the J gene end by 4 bases; junction bases not matched to a gene: 11. CDR3 sequence reads: CASRKDRGSLYEQYF. CDR3 bases: TGTGCCAGTAGGAAAGACAGGGGATCCTTGTACGAGCAGTACTTC.

The rearrangement links TRBV29-1 to TRBJ1-5, with a possible D match to TRBD1 (5 bases). The germline CDR1 and CDR2 sequences are SQVTM and ANQGSEA. The CDR3 totals 14 residues. Between the trimmed V and J ends, which lost 6 bases and 7 bases, there was a span of 19 bases. CDR3: CSVRAGPRGQPQHF. The CDR3 nucleotides read TGCAGCGTCCGAGCCGGGCCACGGGGGCAGCCCCAGCATTTT.

The V call is TRBV29-1, the J call TRBJ2-3, with D hard to call. This CDR3 comprises 12 residues. Trimming pared 2 bases from V and 2 bases from J, leaving 5 bases between. Germline values: CDR1 SQVTM, CDR2 ANQGSEA. CDR3 in amino acids: CSVESSTDTQYF. The CDR3 region has the DNA TGCAGCGTTGAATCTTCCACAGATACGCAGTATTTT.

The chain carries TRBV28 and TRBJ2-7; 9 positions match TRBD1. Trimming at V came to 6 bases and at J to 4 bases, leaving 7 bases not matched to a gene. The CDR3 has 14 amino acids. Germline V CDR1 and CDR2: MDHEN, SYDVKM. Written as DNA, the CDR3 is TGTGCCAGCAGAGACAGGGGGGAAAGGTACGAGCAGTACTTC. This codes for CASRDRGERYEQYF.

V usage is TRBV5-1 and J usage is TRBJ2-1, with 13 nucleotides matching TRBD2. V was clipped by 4 bases and J by 10 bases; unmatched bases: 8. Per the germline V gene, CDR1 is SGHRS and CDR2 is YFSETQ. The CDR3 spans 15 residues. The CDR3, as DNA: TGCGCCAGCAGCACTGGGACTAGCGGGATAAGGGAGCAGTTCTTC. It yields the protein CASSTGTSGIREQFF. Full variable domain (remainder filled in from reference TRBV5-1 and TRBJ2-1): KAGVTQTPRYLIKTRGQQVTLSCSPISGHRSVSWYQQTPGQGLQFLFEYFSETQRNKGNFPGRFSGRQFSNSRSEMNVSTLELGDSALYLCASSTGTSGIREQFFGPGTRLTVL.

This chain links TRBV25-1 with TRBJ2-1, with 9 bases that match TRBD2. The CDR3 has 13 residues. V was clipped by 5 bases and J by 7 bases; unmatched bases: 3. CDR1 is MGHDK, CDR2 SYGVNS, per germline. This CDR3 is CASSSLAGNEQFF. The CDR3 nucleotides are TGTGCCAGCAGTAGTCTAGCGGGGAATGAGCAGTTCTTC.

The chain links TRBV30 to TRBJ1-6, with D uncertain. Trimming took off 1 base at V and 9 bases at J, with 7 bases between the two ends. The CDR3 spans 12 residues. The germline gives CDR1 GTSNPN, CDR2 SVGIG (reference sequence). CDR3 sequence (DNA): TGTGCCTGGAGTGGTCCGAGTTCACCCCTCCACTTT. Its protein product is CAWSGPSSPLHF.

V is TRBV10-3 and J is TRBJ1-1; TRBD1 agrees at 7 bases. CDR1 is ENHRY, CDR2 SYGVKD, per germline. The CDR3 has 10 residues. The V and J ends lost 9 bases and 11 bases, in that order; junction bases with no gene match: 6. In DNA, the CDR3 is TGTGCCATTAGAGACAGGGATGCTTTCTTT. Its translation: CAIRDRDAFF.

The rearrangement joins TRBV5-4 to TRBJ2-2; D not resolved. Deletions cut 3 bases from V and 4 bases from J, with 19 bases between. The CDR3 is made up of 17 amino acids. Germline V CDR1 and CDR2: SGHNT, YYREEE (reference sequence). CDR3 sequence: CASSSPSQRRGTGELFF. The DNA for the CDR3 is TGTGCCAGCAGCTCCCCTTCACAGCGCCGCGGCACCGGGGAGCTGTTTTTT.

The rearrangement uses TRBV9 and TRBJ2-7, with 7 bases identical to TRBD2. The V gene's germline CDR1 is SGDLS and CDR2 YYNGEE. The CDR3 contains 15 residues. The J segment lost 0 bases and the V segment lost 2 bases, leaving 5 bases of the junction unmatched. CDR3 DNA sequence: TGTGCCAGCAGCGTCGGAGCGGGGATCTCCTACGAGCAGTACTTC. It translates to CASSVGAGISYEQYF. Variable domain in full (rest from reference TRBV9 and TRBJ2-7): DSGVTQTPKHLITATGQRVTLRCSPRSGDLSVYWYQQSLDQGLQFLIQYYNGEERAKGNILERFSAQQFPDLHSELNLSSLELGDSALYFCASSVGAGISYEQYFGPGTRLTVT.

About this clone: The sample has other DNA sequences that encode this CDR3 too. The V gene is TRBV5-1, the J gene TRBJ2-5, with 9 positions matching TRBD2. Germline CDR1 reads SGHRS; CDR2 reads YFSETQ. The CDR3 is made up of 18 amino acids. The trim removed 4 bases at V and 2 bases at J, leaving 15 bases unmatched. As DNA, the CDR3 is TGCGCCAGCAGCCGAGACGAAATGGGAGCGGGGGGACAAGAGACCCAGTACTTC. It yields the protein CASSRDEMGAGGQETQYF.

This chain joins TRBV6-4 and TRBJ2-6; the D gene is possibly TRBD2 (5 bases). The CDR3 runs to 19 residues. Germline CDR1 MRHNA, CDR2 SNTAGT. Trimming pared 6 bases from V and 0 bases from J, leaving 21 bases between. This CDR3 reads CASSVRGLSPGSGANVLTF. The CDR3 DNA sequence: TGTGCCAGCAGCGTCAGAGGGTTGTCTCCCGGCTCTGGGGCCAACGTCCTGACTTTC.

The chain links TRBV29-1 to TRBJ1-1; the D is unclear. Germline values: CDR1 SQVTM, CDR2 ANQGSEA. The CDR3 totals 13 residues. V gave up 6 bases and J gave up 1 base, with 12 bases separating them. The CDR3 nucleotides are TGCAGCGTCTCAAGGTCGGGGAACACTGAAGCTTTCTTT. Translation gives CSVSRSGNTEAFF. The full variable domain, rest sourced from reference TRBV29-1 and TRBJ1-1, is SAVISQKPSRDICQRGTSLTIQCQVDSQVTMMFWYRQQPGQSLTLIATANQGSEATYESGFVIDKFPISRPNLTFSTLTVSNMSPEDSSIYLCSVSRSGNTEAFFGQGTRLTVV.

The J gene is TRBJ1-6, the V gene TRBV6-6, with D possibly being TRBD1 (6 bases). CDR1 MNHNY and CDR2 SVGAGI come from the germline V gene (reference sequence). V was pared by 5 bases and J by 6 bases, with 14 bases between. The CDR3 is 15 residues long. CDR3 amino acids: CASSLQGLGNSPLHF. The CDR3 nucleotides are TGTGCCAGCAGTCTCCAGGGGTTAGGTAATTCACCCCTCCACTTT.

The rearrangement links TRBV6-1 to TRBJ2-5; D is perhaps TRBD2 (7 bases). The length of the CDR3 is 13 residues. Germline-derived CDR1 and CDR2 are MNHNS and SASEGT. Deletions cut 9 bases from V and 2 bases from J, with 13 bases between. CDR3 in DNA: TGTGCCAGGGAGGGGGGGGTGCAAGAGACCCAGTACTTC. Amino acid sequence: CAREGGVQETQYF.

The chain employs TRBV5-1 and TRBJ2-5, with a weak D call TRBD2 (5 bases). CDR1 SGHRS and CDR2 YFSETQ come from the germline V gene. V was clipped by 1 base and J by 2 bases, with 12 bases between them. The CDR3 is 15 residues long. The CDR3: CASSLKRERQETQYF. CDR3 DNA: TGCGCCAGCAGCTTGAAGAGGGAGAGACAAGAGACCCAGTACTTC.

The J gene is TRBJ2-2, the V gene TRBV5-1; 7 bases line up with TRBD2. The J segment lost 0 bases and the V segment lost 4 bases, leaving 3 bases of the junction unmatched. CDR1 and CDR2 from the germline V gene are SGHRS and YFSETQ. The CDR3 consists of 15 residues. Written as DNA, the CDR3 is TGCGCCAGCAGCGTACTAGCGACGAACACCGGGGAGCTGTTTTTT. This translates into CASSVLATNTGELFF.